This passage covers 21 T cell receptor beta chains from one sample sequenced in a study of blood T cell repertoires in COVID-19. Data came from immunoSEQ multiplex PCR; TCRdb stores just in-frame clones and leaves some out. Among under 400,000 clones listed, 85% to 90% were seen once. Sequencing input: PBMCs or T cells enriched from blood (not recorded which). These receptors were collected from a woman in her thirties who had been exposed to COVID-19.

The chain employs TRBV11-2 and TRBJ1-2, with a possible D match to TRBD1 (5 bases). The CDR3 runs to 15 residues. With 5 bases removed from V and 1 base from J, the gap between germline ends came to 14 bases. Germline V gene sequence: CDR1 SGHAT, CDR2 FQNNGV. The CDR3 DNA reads TGTGCCAGCAGCCCCACGACAGATATTAACTATGGCTACACCTTC. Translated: CASSPTTDINYGYTF.

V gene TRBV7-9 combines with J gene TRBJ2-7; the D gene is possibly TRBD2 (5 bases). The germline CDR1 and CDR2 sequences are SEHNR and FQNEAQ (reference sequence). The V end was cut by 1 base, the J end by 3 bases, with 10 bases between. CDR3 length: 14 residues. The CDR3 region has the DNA TGTGCCAGCAGCTTAGTGGACTCAAGCTACGAGCAGTACTTC. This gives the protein CASSLVDSSYEQYF.

Here the CDR3 DNA reads TGTGCCAGCAGCCAAGATGAAGGGCCCGCTAGCGGGGCGTACAATGAGCAGTTCTTC. It yields the protein CASSQDEGPASGAYNEQFF. V usage is TRBV14 and J usage is TRBJ2-1; 9 bases match TRBD2. CDR1 is SGHDN and CDR2 is FVKESK in the germline V gene. The ends lost 0 bases at V and 4 bases at J; junction bases unmatched: 13. The CDR3 sequence is 19 residues long.

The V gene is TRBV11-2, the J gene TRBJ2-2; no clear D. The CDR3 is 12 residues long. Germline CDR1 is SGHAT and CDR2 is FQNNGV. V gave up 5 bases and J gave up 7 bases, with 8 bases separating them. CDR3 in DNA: TGTGCCAGCAGCCCGCCGGGCGGGGAGCTGTTTTTT. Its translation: CASSPPGGELFF.

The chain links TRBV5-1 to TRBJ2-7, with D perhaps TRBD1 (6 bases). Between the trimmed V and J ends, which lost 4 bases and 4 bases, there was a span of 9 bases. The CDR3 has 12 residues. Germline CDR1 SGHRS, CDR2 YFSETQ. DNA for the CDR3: TGCGCCAGCAGCGTTACAGGGTACGAGCAGTACTTC. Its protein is CASSVTGYEQYF.

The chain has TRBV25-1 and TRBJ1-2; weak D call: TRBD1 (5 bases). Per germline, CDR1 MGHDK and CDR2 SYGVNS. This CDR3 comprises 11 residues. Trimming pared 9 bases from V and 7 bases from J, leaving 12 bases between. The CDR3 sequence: CASRGSGGYTF. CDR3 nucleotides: TGTGCCAGTCGGGGGTCTGGTGGCTACACCTTC.

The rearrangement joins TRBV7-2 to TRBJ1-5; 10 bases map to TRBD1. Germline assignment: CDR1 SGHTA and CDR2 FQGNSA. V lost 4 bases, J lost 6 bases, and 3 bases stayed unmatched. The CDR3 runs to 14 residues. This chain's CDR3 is CASSSTGGSQPQHF. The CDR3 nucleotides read TGTGCCAGCAGCTCGACAGGGGGCAGTCAGCCCCAGCATTTT.

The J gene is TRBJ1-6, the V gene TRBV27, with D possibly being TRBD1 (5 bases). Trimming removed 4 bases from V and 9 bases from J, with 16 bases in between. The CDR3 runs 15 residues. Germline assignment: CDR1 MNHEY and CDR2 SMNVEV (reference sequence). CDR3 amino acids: CASSSWTLGGSPLHF. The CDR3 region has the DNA TGTGCCAGCAGTTCCTGGACCTTGGGGGGTTCACCCCTCCACTTT.

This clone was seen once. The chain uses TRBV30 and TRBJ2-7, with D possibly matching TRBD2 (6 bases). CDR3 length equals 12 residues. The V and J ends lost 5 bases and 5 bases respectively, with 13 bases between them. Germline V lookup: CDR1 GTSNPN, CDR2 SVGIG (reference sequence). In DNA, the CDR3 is TGTGCCTGGGCGCGGAGGGACCACGAGCAGTACTTC. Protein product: CAWARRDHEQYF.

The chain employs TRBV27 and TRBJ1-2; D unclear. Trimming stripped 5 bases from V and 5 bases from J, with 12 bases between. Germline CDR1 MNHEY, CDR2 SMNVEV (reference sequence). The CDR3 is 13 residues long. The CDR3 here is CASSLFPPYGYTF. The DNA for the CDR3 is TGTGCCAGCAGTCTCTTCCCCCCTTATGGCTACACCTTC.

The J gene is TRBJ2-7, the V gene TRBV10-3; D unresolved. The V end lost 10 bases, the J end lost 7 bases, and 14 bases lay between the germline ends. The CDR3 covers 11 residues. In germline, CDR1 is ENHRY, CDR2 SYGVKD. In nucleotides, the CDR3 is TGTGCCACCTCAAAAGAGTGGGAGCAGTACTTC. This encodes CATSKEWEQYF.

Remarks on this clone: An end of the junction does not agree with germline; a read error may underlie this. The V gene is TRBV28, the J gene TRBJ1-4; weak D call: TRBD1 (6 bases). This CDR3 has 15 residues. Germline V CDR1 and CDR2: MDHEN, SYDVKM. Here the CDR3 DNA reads TGTGCCAGCAGTTTAGGGGGGGCAACTAATAAAAAACTGTTTTTT. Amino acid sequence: CASSLGGATNKKLFF. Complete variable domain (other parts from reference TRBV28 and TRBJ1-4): DVKVTQSSRYLVKRTGEKVFLECVQDMDHENMFWYRQDPGLGLRLIYFSYDVKMKEKGDIPEGYSVSREKKERFSLILESASTNQTSMYLCASSLGGATNKKLFFGSGTQLSVL.

In DNA, the CDR3 is TGTGCCAGCAGCCACCGGGCCTACGAGCAGTACTTC. Encoded protein: CASSHRAYEQYF. This rearrangement joins TRBV6-2 or TRBV6-3 to TRBJ2-7, with D hard to call. Germline CDR1 is MNHEY and CDR2 is SVGEGT. V was shortened by 6 bases and J by 2 bases, with 8 bases between the two germline ends. The CDR3 runs 12 residues.

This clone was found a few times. The CDR3 reads CAWSSLGAARVYNEQFF. CDR3 in DNA: TGTGCCTGGAGTTCGTTGGGCGCCGCCCGCGTATACAATGAGCAGTTCTTC. This chain uses TRBV30 with TRBJ2-1; unclear D gene. The CDR3 spans 17 residues. Germline CDR1 GTSNPN, CDR2 SVGIG (reference sequence). The germline V and J ends were trimmed by 2 bases and 4 bases, with 21 bases remaining between them. The entire variable domain, with the rest obtained from reference TRBV30 and TRBJ2-1, is as follows: SQTIHQWPATLVQPVGSPLSLECTVEGTSNPNLYWYRQAAGRGLQLLFYSVGIGQISSEVPQNLSASRPQDRQFILSSKKLLLSDSGFYLCAWSSLGAARVYNEQFFGPGTRLTVL.

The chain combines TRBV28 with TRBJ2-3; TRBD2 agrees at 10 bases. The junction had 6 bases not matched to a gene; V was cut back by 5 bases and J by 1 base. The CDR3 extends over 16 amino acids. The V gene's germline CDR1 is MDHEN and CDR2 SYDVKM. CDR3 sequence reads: CASSRLAGRGTDTQYF. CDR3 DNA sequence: TGTGCCAGCAGTCGACTAGCGGGCAGGGGCACAGATACGCAGTATTTT.

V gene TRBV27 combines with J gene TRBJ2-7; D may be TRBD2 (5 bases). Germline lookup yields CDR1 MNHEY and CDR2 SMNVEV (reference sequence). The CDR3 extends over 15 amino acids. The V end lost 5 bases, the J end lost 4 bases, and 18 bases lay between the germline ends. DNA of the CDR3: TGTGCCAGCAGTCCCCCGGGCTGGACTCGGTACGAGCAGTACTTC. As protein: CASSPPGWTRYEQYF.

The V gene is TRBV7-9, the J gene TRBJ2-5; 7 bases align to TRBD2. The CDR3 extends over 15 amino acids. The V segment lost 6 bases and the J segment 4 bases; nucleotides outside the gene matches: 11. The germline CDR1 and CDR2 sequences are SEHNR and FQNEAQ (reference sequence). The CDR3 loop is CASRLERDIRETQYF. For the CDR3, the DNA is TGTGCCAGCAGACTTGAGCGGGATATCCGAGAGACCCAGTACTTC.

CDR3 nucleotides: TGTGCCAGCAGAAAGCGGGGGACAGATACGCAGTATTTT. Translation gives CASRKRGTDTQYF. V and J are TRBV28 and TRBJ2-3; 8 bases are shared with TRBD2. Germline V CDR1 and CDR2: MDHEN, SYDVKM. The CDR3 covers 13 residues. V was pared by 6 bases and J by 3 bases, with 2 bases of the junction left unmatched.

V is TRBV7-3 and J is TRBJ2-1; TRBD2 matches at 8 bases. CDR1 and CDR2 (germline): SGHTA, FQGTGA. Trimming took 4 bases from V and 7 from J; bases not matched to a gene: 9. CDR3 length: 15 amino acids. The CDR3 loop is CASSSGTRVRNEQFF. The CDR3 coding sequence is TGTGCCAGCAGCTCCGGGACTAGAGTTAGGAATGAGCAGTTCTTC.

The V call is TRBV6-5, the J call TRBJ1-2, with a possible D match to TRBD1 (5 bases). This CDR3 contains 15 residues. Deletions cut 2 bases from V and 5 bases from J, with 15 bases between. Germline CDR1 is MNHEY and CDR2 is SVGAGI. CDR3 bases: TGTGCCAGCAGTTACCCCCGGGGGGACCGGTATGGCTACACCTTC. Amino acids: CASSYPRGDRYGYTF.

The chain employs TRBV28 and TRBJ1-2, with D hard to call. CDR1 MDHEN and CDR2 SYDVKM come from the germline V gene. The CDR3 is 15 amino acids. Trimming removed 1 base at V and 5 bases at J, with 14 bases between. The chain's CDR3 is CASSLSAKDTYGYTF. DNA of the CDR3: TGTGCCAGCAGTTTATCCGCCAAAGACACGTATGGCTACACCTTC.